One and the same sample provided the 24 T cell receptor beta chains below, sequenced in a study of OX40 agonist ivuxolimab in advanced cancers. Assay used: immunoSEQ multiplex PCR; TCRdb lists only in-frame clones, some missing. The sample shows 100,000 or so clones, about 92% of them seen only once. This material consisted of CD4+ or CD8+ T cells sorted from blood, taken in a trial of the OX40 agonist ivuxolimab. Source of these receptors: an adult with an advanced solid tumor such as melanoma, head and neck, liver or kidney cancer.

The chain carries TRBV19 and TRBJ1-1; D unclear. Germline V CDR1 and CDR2: LNHDA, SQIVND (reference sequence). The CDR3 covers 14 residues. V was trimmed by 0 bases and J by 1 base, leaving 6 bases between them. CDR3 sequence (DNA): TGTGCCAGTAGTATAGAGGGGTGGAACACTGAAGCTTTCTTT. Translation gives CASSIEGWNTEAFF.

This clone appeared a single time. The gene calls are TRBV6-5 and TRBJ1-2; no firm D call. CDR3 size: 14 residues. The germline V gene encodes CDR1 MNHEY and CDR2 SVGAGI. The V and J ends lost 2 bases and 4 bases respectively, with 11 bases between them. Here the CDR3 DNA reads TGTGCCAGCAGTTACGTCCGGGCTGGCTATGGCTACACCTTC. The encoded protein is CASSYVRAGYGYTF.

The rearrangement uses TRBV5-8 and TRBJ2-1; D is perhaps TRBD2 (5 bases). V was pared by 0 bases and J by 9 bases, with 13 bases between. Germline values: CDR1 SGHTS, CDR2 YDEGEE. This CDR3 has 14 residues. CDR3: CASSLAFLAGEQFF. The CDR3 DNA follows: TGTGCCAGCAGCTTGGCTTTTCTGGCGGGTGAGCAGTTCTTC.

The chain couples TRBV11-2 to TRBJ2-7; D is possibly TRBD1 (6 bases). The germline V gene has CDR1 SGHAT and CDR2 FQNNGV. The CDR3 sequence is 16 residues long. The germline V and J ends were trimmed by 1 base and 7 bases, with 20 bases remaining between them. In DNA, the CDR3 is TGTGCCAGCAGCTTAGCCCTAGACAGGTCGAGGTGGGAGCAGTACTTC. Translation: CASSLALDRSRWEQYF.

This chain joins TRBV7-6 and TRBJ2-7, with D maybe TRBD1 (5 bases). This CDR3 is 16 amino acids long. Germline lookup yields CDR1 SGHVS and CDR2 FNYEAQ. V was cut by 1 base and J by 2 bases, with 15 bases left in between. The CDR3 loop reads CASSLVVSGRPYEQYF. CDR3 DNA: TGTGCCAGCAGCTTAGTGGTTTCAGGGCGCCCCTACGAGCAGTACTTC.

This chain connects TRBV29-1 to TRBJ2-2; 8 bases match TRBD1. V lost 6 bases, J lost 4 bases, and 13 bases stayed unmatched. This CDR3 has 16 residues. Germline values: CDR1 SQVTM, CDR2 ANQGSEA. CDR3 in DNA: TGCAGCGTATCCACCCAGGGGGCGGGATTCACCGGGGAGCTGTTTTTT. This gives the protein CSVSTQGAGFTGELFF.

The V call is TRBV7-9, the J call TRBJ2-1; D is ambiguous. Trimming left V 1 base short and J 10 bases short, with 2 bases between. Germline CDR1 and CDR2: SEHNR and FQNEAQ (reference sequence). The CDR3 spans 10 residues. The CDR3 here is CASSLVEQFF. The CDR3 coding sequence is TGTGCCAGCAGCTTAGTGGAGCAGTTCTTC.

The rearrangement joins TRBV7-9 to TRBJ2-7; 9 nucleotides line up with TRBD1. The V gene end was trimmed by 5 bases and the J gene end by 2 bases; junction bases not matched to a gene: 10. The CDR3 totals 16 residues. Per germline, CDR1 SEHNR and CDR2 FQNEAQ (reference sequence). The CDR3 coding sequence is TGTGCCAGCAGCCACCCCCGGGACAGGGAGGCCTACGAGCAGTACTTC. Protein sequence: CASSHPRDREAYEQYF.

V gene TRBV5-1 combines with J gene TRBJ2-3, with D hard to call. V gave up 7 bases and J gave up 4 bases, with 19 bases separating them. CDR3 length equals 15 residues. Germline-derived CDR1 and CDR2 are SGHRS and YFSETQ. The CDR3 spells CASGPTAITADTQYF. CDR3 DNA: TGCGCCAGCGGGCCAACAGCTATTACGGCAGATACGCAGTATTTT. The full variable domain, with the rest looked up from reference TRBV5-1 and TRBJ2-3, is KAGVTQTPRYLIKTRGQQVTLSCSPISGHRSVSWYQQTPGQGLQFLFEYFSETQRNKGNFPGRFSGRQFSNSRSEMNVSTLELGDSALYLCASGPTAITADTQYFGPGTRLTVL.

The chain carries TRBV30 and TRBJ1-5; 7 positions agree with TRBD1. The V gene's germline CDR1 is GTSNPN and CDR2 SVGIG (reference sequence). CDR3 length: 18 amino acids. Trimming took 1 base from V and 5 from J; bases not matched to a gene: 17. The CDR3 DNA reads TGTGCCTGGAGTGCATTCCCCCCGACCACAGGGGTTTATCAGCCCCAGCATTTT. Amino acid sequence: CAWSAFPPTTGVYQPQHF.

This chain connects TRBV4-1 to TRBJ2-7; D is undetermined. V lost 3 bases and J lost 4, with 10 bases in between. The CDR3 is made up of 13 amino acids. Germline loops: CDR1 MGHRA, CDR2 YSYEKL. In DNA form, the CDR3 reads TGCGCCAGCAGCCATCGTGCAGGATACGAGCAGTACTTC. As protein: CASSHRAGYEQYF.

The chain couples TRBV19 to TRBJ1-1; D call uncertain. The germline V gene has CDR1 LNHDA and CDR2 SQIVND (reference sequence). The CDR3 is 14 residues long. Trimming cost V 5 bases and J 0 bases, with 10 bases left between them. CDR3 DNA: TGTGCCAGTAGTCGGTATGACATGAACACTGAAGCTTTCTTT. Translation: CASSRYDMNTEAFF.

The chain carries TRBV9 and TRBJ1-1, with 7 nucleotides matching TRBD1. Losses at the gene ends were 5 bases for V and 0 bases for J; bases not matched to a gene: 10. Germline V gene data show CDR1 as SGDLS and CDR2 as YYNGEE. This CDR3 has 16 amino acids. The CDR3 region is CASRERDRDMNTEAFF. CDR3 nucleotide sequence: TGTGCCAGCAGAGAACGAGACAGGGACATGAACACTGAAGCTTTCTTT.

This clone was found once. The chain couples TRBV12-5 to TRBJ2-5, with D tentatively TRBD1 (6 bases). From germline, CDR1 is LGHNT and CDR2 FRNRAP. V shed 0 bases and J shed 3 bases, with 20 bases lying between them. CDR3 size: 18 residues. The CDR3 DNA sequence: TGTGCTAGTGGTTTGGTACAGCGGAGAAAGGACAGTGAAGAGACCCAGTACTTC. It encodes CASGLVQRRKDSEETQYF.

This clone appeared once. The rearrangement links TRBV19 to TRBJ1-2, with 8 bases that match TRBD1. V shed 3 bases and J 8 bases; nucleotides not matched to a gene: 5. Germline assignment: CDR1 LNHDA and CDR2 SQIVND (reference sequence). The CDR3 has 13 amino acids. This CDR3 is CASSINRGNGYTF. CDR3 in DNA: TGTGCCAGTAGTATCAACAGGGGGAACGGCTACACCTTC.

The rearrangement links TRBV18 to TRBJ2-4; D remains unclear. The CDR3 is made up of 16 amino acids. Germline V lookup: CDR1 KGHSH, CDR2 LQKENI. V dropped 3 bases and J dropped 1 base, with 13 bases sitting between them. The CDR3 DNA follows: TGTGCCAGCTCACCCCGAGGAATGGGGGCCAAAAACATTCAGTACTTC. Protein product: CASSPRGMGAKNIQYF.

This chain links TRBV7-8 with TRBJ2-5; possible D gene TRBD2, 6 bases. There are 15 residues in the CDR3. Germline V gene lookup returns CDR1 SGHVS and CDR2 FQNEAQ. The germline V and J ends were trimmed by 6 bases and 3 bases, with 17 bases remaining between them. CDR3 in DNA: TGTGCCAGCAGTTTGGCCACGACGGGGGAAGAGACCCAGTACTTC. Its protein product is CASSLATTGEETQYF.

J is TRBJ1-5 and V is TRBV30; perhaps TRBD1 as D (6 bases). The CDR3 has 16 residues. Per the germline V gene, CDR1 is GTSNPN and CDR2 is SVGIG (reference sequence). Trimming cost V 0 bases and J 0 bases, with 12 bases left between them. This CDR3 is CAWSVGTTLSNQPQHF. The CDR3 nucleotides are TGTGCCTGGAGTGTAGGGACAACCCTTAGCAATCAGCCCCAGCATTTT.

This chain connects TRBV14 to TRBJ2-3, with D perhaps TRBD2 (6 bases). The length of the CDR3 is 16 residues. CDR1 is SGHDN and CDR2 is FVKESK in the germline V gene. V was shortened by 1 base and J by 2 bases, with 13 bases between the two germline ends. This chain's CDR3 is CASSQGVSGFTDTQYF. The CDR3 nucleotides read TGTGCCAGCAGCCAAGGTGTTAGCGGATTCACAGATACGCAGTATTTT.

The chain carries TRBV5-4 and TRBJ2-5; TRBD2 aligns across 7 bases. CDR1 and CDR2 (germline): SGHNT, YYREEE (reference sequence). The CDR3 is 14 amino acids. The V gene end was trimmed by 3 bases and the J gene end by 0 bases; junction bases not matched to a gene: 2. The CDR3 loop reads CASSYRGDQETQYF. The DNA for the CDR3 is TGTGCCAGCAGCTATCGGGGGGACCAAGAGACCCAGTACTTC.

This chain connects TRBV27 to TRBJ2-3; TRBD2 aligns across 11 bases. Looked up from germline, CDR1 is MNHEY and CDR2 is SMNVEV (reference sequence). The CDR3 consists of 15 residues. After removal of 1 base from V and 5 bases from J, the junction contained 2 bases not matched to a gene. The CDR3 reads CASSLFTSGGDTQYF. DNA of the CDR3: TGTGCCAGCAGTTTATTTACTAGCGGGGGAGATACGCAGTATTTT.

The rearrangement uses TRBV29-1 and TRBJ2-5, with D tentatively TRBD1 (6 bases). Looked up from germline, CDR1 is SQVTM and CDR2 is ANQGSEA. Between the trimmed V and J ends, which lost 3 bases and 5 bases, there was a span of 34 bases. CDR3 length equals 20 residues. Here the CDR3 DNA reads TGCAGCGTTGAGGGACAAGATCCGGGACAAGGGACGCGAGGGGGTGAGACCCAGTACTTC. It codes for CSVEGQDPGQGTRGGETQYF.

The rearrangement links TRBV6-5 to TRBJ1-1; D perhaps matches TRBD1 (6 bases). This CDR3 region has 13 residues. Germline V gives CDR1 MNHEY, CDR2 SVGAGI. Trimming shortened V by 7 bases and J by 5 bases, and 14 bases separated the two germline ends. The CDR3 spells CASTQGILTEAFF. The DNA of the CDR3 is TGTGCCAGCACTCAGGGGATCCTAACTGAAGCTTTCTTT.

This chain joins TRBV11-2 and TRBJ1-1; 7 bases agree with TRBD1. Germline values: CDR1 SGHAT, CDR2 FQNNGV. There are 15 residues in the CDR3. V was clipped by 1 base and J by 4 bases; unmatched bases: 6. The DNA of the CDR3 is TGTGCCAGCAGCTTAGGACAGGGAGGAGGCACTGAAGCTTTCTTT. The encoded protein is CASSLGQGGGTEAFF.